These 19 T cell receptor beta chains originate from one sample sequenced in a study of blood T cell repertoires in COVID-19. Some clones are missing from TCRdb's copy, which holds only in-frame ones; the method was immunoSEQ multiplex PCR. The table has under 300,000 clones, approximately 87% seen once. Sample: peripheral blood. The receptors come from a man in his sixties with acute or convalescent COVID-19.

The V and J genes are TRBV19 and TRBJ2-7; D might be TRBD1 (5 bases). The CDR3 length is 13 residues. Germline-derived CDR1 and CDR2 are LNHDA and SQIVND (reference sequence). The ends were cut back, 4 bases at V and 2 bases at J, with 9 bases in the middle. This CDR3 reads CASSRRQTYEQYF. In nucleotides, the CDR3 is TGTGCCAGTAGTAGGCGACAGACCTACGAGCAGTACTTC. Using reference TRBV19 and TRBJ2-7 for the parts outside the CDR3, the full variable domain is DGGITQSPKYLFRKEGQNVTLSCEQNLNHDAMYWYRQDPGQGLRLIYYSQIVNDFQKGDIAEGYSVSREKKESFPLTVTSAQKNPTAFYLCASSRRQTYEQYFGPGTRLTVT.

CDR3 residues: CASSPRLAGKADTQYF. CDR3 bases: TGTGCCAGCAGCCCCCGACTAGCGGGGAAGGCAGATACGCAGTATTTT. The gene calls are TRBV7-2 and TRBJ2-3; 11 nucleotides align to TRBD2. The CDR3 length is 16 residues. V was pared by 5 bases and J by 4 bases, with 8 bases of the junction left unmatched. The germline gives CDR1 SGHTA, CDR2 FQGNSA.

The CDR3 sequence is CSAESSPYEQYF. Written as DNA, the CDR3 is TGCAGCGCTGAGAGTAGCCCCTACGAGCAGTACTTC. V is TRBV29-1 and J is TRBJ2-7; no reliable D call. Germline CDR1 is SQVTM and CDR2 is ANQGSEA. This CDR3 is built from 12 residues. The ends were cut back, 7 bases at V and 2 bases at J, with 12 bases in the middle.

V usage is TRBV7-9 and J usage is TRBJ2-7; 7 bases map to TRBD2. The CDR3 sequence is 15 residues long. The V and J ends lost 0 bases and 2 bases, in that order; junction bases with no gene match: 4. The germline CDR1 and CDR2 sequences are SEHNR and FQNEAQ (reference sequence). CDR3 sequence (DNA): TGTGCCAGCAGCTTAGCGGCTAGCGGCACCTACGAGCAGTACTTC. As protein: CASSLAASGTYEQYF.

This rearrangement joins TRBV3-1 (or the pseudogene TRBV3-2) to TRBJ1-2; the D gene is possibly TRBD1 (5 bases). The CDR3 has 12 amino acids. V dropped 4 bases and J dropped 8 bases, with 11 bases sitting between them. The germline CDR1 and CDR2 sequences are LGHDT and YNNKEL (reference sequence). This CDR3 is CASSPEGAGYTF. Written as DNA, the CDR3 is TGTGCCAGCAGCCCAGAAGGGGCGGGCTACACCTTC.

The chain carries TRBV7-9 and TRBJ2-7, with D possibly being TRBD1 (6 bases). The CDR3 length is 15 residues. Germline V gene data show CDR1 as SEHNR and CDR2 as FQNEAQ (reference sequence). Trimming removed 5 bases from V and 9 bases from J, with 23 bases in between. CDR3 loop: CASSPSIPTGWSQYF. CDR3 sequence (DNA): TGTGCCAGCAGCCCATCGATTCCGACAGGCTGGTCGCAGTACTTC.

The chain employs TRBV7-9 and TRBJ1-2, with D possibly matching TRBD1 (6 bases). CDR1 is SEHNR, CDR2 FQNEAQ, per germline (reference sequence). V was shortened by 1 base and J by 8 bases, with 17 bases between the two germline ends. CDR3 size: 15 residues. CDR3 sequence reads: CASSLETGKVFGYTF. The CDR3 nucleotides read TGTGCCAGCAGCTTAGAAACAGGGAAGGTTTTCGGCTACACCTTC.

This clone was counted a single time. J is TRBJ2-3 and V is TRBV7-2; TRBD2 matches at 7 bases. This CDR3 is built from 17 residues. The J segment lost 2 bases and the V segment lost 0 bases, leaving 8 bases of the junction unmatched. CDR1 and CDR2 (germline): SGHTA, FQGNSA. As DNA, the CDR3 is TGTGCCAGCAGCTTAGCGGGAGGGCCAATTCCCACAGATACGCAGTATTTT. It yields the protein CASSLAGGPIPTDTQYF.

V gene TRBV19 combines with J gene TRBJ2-3; 9 bases match TRBD2. From germline, CDR1 is LNHDA and CDR2 SQIVND (reference sequence). V was pared by 4 bases and J by 5 bases, with 10 bases of the junction left unmatched. The CDR3 is 16 amino acids. The DNA for the CDR3 is TGTGCCAGTAGTAAGGGTCTAGCGGGGTCGGTAGATACGCAGTATTTT. This gives the protein CASSKGLAGSVDTQYF.

In this sample, this clone turned up once. This rearrangement joins TRBV30 to TRBJ1-5; 7 positions agree with TRBD1. Germline CDR1 GTSNPN, CDR2 SVGIG (reference sequence). After removal of 2 bases from V and 7 bases from J, the junction contained 5 bases not matched to a gene. CDR3 length: 13 amino acids. Here the CDR3 reads CAWSSDREQPQHF. The CDR3 nucleotides read TGTGCCTGGAGTTCTGACAGGGAACAGCCCCAGCATTTT.

The rearrangement links TRBV27 to TRBJ1-1, with TRBD1 as a possible D gene (6 bases). V lost 6 bases and J 6 bases, leaving 17 bases between the germline ends. CDR1 is MNHEY, CDR2 SMNVEV, per germline (reference sequence). The CDR3 covers 14 residues. The CDR3 DNA is TGTGCCAGCAGACTCGGACAGTTTAGCGCTGAAGCTTTCTTT. It encodes CASRLGQFSAEAFF.

Points on this clone: The same CDR3 arises from other DNA sequences in this sample as well. The V gene is TRBV19, the J gene TRBJ2-7; the match to TRBD1 covers 12 bases. This CDR3 spans 15 amino acids. Germline CDR1 reads LNHDA; CDR2 reads SQIVND (reference sequence). Unmatched junction bases numbered 6, after V lost 5 bases and J lost 4 bases. The CDR3 spells CASSAPGQGAYEQYF. CDR3 coding DNA: TGTGCCAGTAGTGCACCGGGACAGGGGGCATACGAGCAGTACTTC.

V and J are TRBV5-5 and TRBJ2-7; no reliable D call. Germline CDR1 SGHKS, CDR2 YYEKEE (reference sequence). This CDR3 has 14 residues. Deletions cut 1 base from V and 2 bases from J, with 10 bases between. DNA for the CDR3: TGTGCCAGCAGCTTGTCGGCAGGAACCTACGAGCAGTACTTC. Residues: CASSLSAGTYEQYF.

V and J are TRBV18 and TRBJ2-7; no reliable D call. The length of the CDR3 is 14 residues. Trimming cost V 5 bases and J 1 base, with 12 bases left between them. Looked up from germline, CDR1 is KGHSH and CDR2 is LQKENI. The DNA for the CDR3 is TGTGCCAGCTCAAACAGTAAGGCGTCCTACGAGCAGTACTTC. This translates into CASSNSKASYEQYF.

This chain joins TRBV2 and TRBJ2-5; 7 positions agree with TRBD1. The CDR3 has 14 residues. Germline CDR1 is SNHLY and CDR2 is FYNNEI. J lost 4 bases, V lost 7 bases, and 9 bases had no gene match. The CDR3 region has the DNA TGTGCCAGCACCCTAGAGAGGGGGCCAGAGACCCAGTACTTC. Translated: CASTLERGPETQYF.

Worth noting for this clone: Within the sample, other DNA sequences also encode this same CDR3. The chain is built from TRBV7-3 and TRBJ2-1; 8 bases agree with TRBD2. This CDR3 region has 15 residues. With V trimmed by 2 bases and J by 2 bases, 2 bases remained unmatched. Germline V lookup: CDR1 SGHTA, CDR2 FQGTGA. The CDR3 region has the DNA TGTGCCAGCAGCTTAGCGGGAGGCACCTACAATGAGCAGTTCTTC. Translating it yields CASSLAGGTYNEQFF.

V is TRBV2 and J is TRBJ1-5; D not certain. From germline, CDR1 is SNHLY and CDR2 FYNNEI. V shed 4 bases and J shed 2 bases, with 12 bases lying between them. The CDR3 consists of 15 residues. In DNA form, the CDR3 reads TGTGCCAGCAGTGTATCTCCTCCCGGCAATCAGCCCCAGCATTTT. Its translation is CASSVSPPGNQPQHF.

V usage is TRBV7-9 and J usage is TRBJ2-7; the D gene is possibly TRBD2 (6 bases). V lost 3 bases, J lost 3 bases, and 12 bases lay in between. Per germline, CDR1 SEHNR and CDR2 FQNEAQ (reference sequence). CDR3 length: 14 amino acids. The CDR3 coding sequence is TGTGCCAGCAGCTTTAGGGAGGACCACTACGAGCAGTACTTC. The encoded protein is CASSFREDHYEQYF. Filled out from reference TRBV7-9 and TRBJ2-7, the complete variable domain reads DTGVSQNPRHKITKRGQNVTFRCDPISEHNRLYWYRQTLGQGPEFLTYFQNEAQLEKSRLLSDRFSAERPKGSFSTLEIQRTEQGDSAMYLCASSFREDHYEQYFGPGTRLTVT.

This chain links TRBV7-3 with TRBJ2-1, with TRBD2 matching 8 bases. Germline CDR1 reads SGHTA; CDR2 reads FQGTGA. Unmatched junction bases numbered 7, after V lost 1 base and J lost 5 bases. The CDR3 runs 16 residues. In DNA form, the CDR3 reads TGTGCCAGCAGCTTAAGGCCAGCGGGAGTGGACAATGAGCAGTTCTTC. Translated: CASSLRPAGVDNEQFF.